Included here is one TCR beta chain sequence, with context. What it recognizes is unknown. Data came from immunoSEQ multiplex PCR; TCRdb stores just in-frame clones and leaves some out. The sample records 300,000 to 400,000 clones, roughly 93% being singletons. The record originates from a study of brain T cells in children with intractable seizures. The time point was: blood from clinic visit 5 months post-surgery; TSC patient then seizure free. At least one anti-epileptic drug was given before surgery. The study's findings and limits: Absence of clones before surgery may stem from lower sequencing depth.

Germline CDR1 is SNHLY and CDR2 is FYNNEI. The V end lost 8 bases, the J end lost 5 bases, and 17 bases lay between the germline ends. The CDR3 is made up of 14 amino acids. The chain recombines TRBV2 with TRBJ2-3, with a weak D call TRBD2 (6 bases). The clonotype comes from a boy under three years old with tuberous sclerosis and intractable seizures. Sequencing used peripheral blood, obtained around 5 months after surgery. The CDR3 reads CASGGTVPRDTQYF. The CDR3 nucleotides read TGTGCCAGCGGAGGGACGGTACCGAGAGATACGCAGTATTTT.